This T cell receptor (beta chain) originates from a study of cytotoxic CD8 clonotypes in ibrutinib-treated CLL. Study background: Response was recorded as partial in approximately 25 patients and complete in 2; at median roughly 62 months, approximately 14 remained remitted and about twelve had progressed. On average, approximately 95,000 productive rearrangements and around 250,000 productive templates per sample.

Germline CDR1 and CDR2: SGDLS and YYNGEE. The CDR3 runs 12 residues. V was clipped by 3 bases and J by 2 bases, with 4 bases between them. Study results and limitations: Clonotypes that were public were uncommon, and they contracted or stayed stable on treatment. While tracking circulating CD8+ T-cell counts, baseline clonality exceeded that of age-matched healthy donors.

Notes on this clone: Its antigen is undetermined.

Assay used: immunoSEQ multiplex PCR; TCRdb lists only in-frame clones, some missing. The sample carries about 26,000 clones, roughly 85% recorded once. The specimen comprised PBMCs, sampled after 24 months of ibrutinib treatment. The rearrangement joins TRBV9 to TRBJ2-3; no definite D call. The receptor was isolated from a human donor with chronic lymphocytic leukemia. The CDR3 region is CASSAHTDTQYF. The CDR3 coding sequence is TGTGCCAGCAGCGCTCACACAGATACGCAGTATTTT.